This T cell receptor beta chain is from a study of T cell repertoires in ileal Crohn's disease. Sample time point: neoterminal ileum biopsy at postoperative endoscopy, about 6 months after surgery. TCRdb keeps only in-frame clones here, not all; method: immunoSEQ multiplex PCR. The repertoire holds roughly 62,000 clones, with less than 90% as singletons. Sequencing input: ileal tissue. The clonotype was recovered from an adult with Crohn's disease.

This chain's CDR3 is CASSSGGSGNTIYF. As DNA, the CDR3 is TGCGCCAGCAGCTCCGGCGGCTCTGGAAACACCATATATTTT. The chain joins TRBV5-1 to TRBJ1-3; D is unresolved. V was clipped by 3 bases and J by 0 bases, with 7 bases between them. This CDR3 spans 14 amino acids. Germline loops: CDR1 SGHRS, CDR2 YFSETQ.